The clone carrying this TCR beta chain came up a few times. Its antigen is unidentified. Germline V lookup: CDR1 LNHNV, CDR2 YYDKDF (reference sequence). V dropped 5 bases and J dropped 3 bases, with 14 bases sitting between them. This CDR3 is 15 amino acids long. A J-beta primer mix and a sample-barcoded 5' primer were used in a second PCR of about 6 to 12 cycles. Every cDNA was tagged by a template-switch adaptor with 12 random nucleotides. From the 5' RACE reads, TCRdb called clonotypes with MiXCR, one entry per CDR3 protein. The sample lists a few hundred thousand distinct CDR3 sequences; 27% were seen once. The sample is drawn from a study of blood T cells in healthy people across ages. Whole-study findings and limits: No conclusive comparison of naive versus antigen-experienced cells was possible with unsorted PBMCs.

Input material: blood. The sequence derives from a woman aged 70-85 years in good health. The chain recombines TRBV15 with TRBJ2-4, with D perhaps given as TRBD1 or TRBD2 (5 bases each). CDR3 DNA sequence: TGTGCCACCAGCTTGCTCGGGACGGACAAAAACATTCAGTACTTC. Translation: CATSLLGTDKNIQYF.